The sample holds many counts of the clone carrying this T cell receptor (beta chain). In TCRdb, the reads were re-called with MiXCR into one record per CDR3 protein. The sample carries 250,000 or so distinct CDR3 sequences, about 17% recorded once. The sample comes from a study of T cell repertoires in cytomegalovirus infection. The germline V gene has CDR1 MNHNS and CDR2 SASEGT. V lost 5 bases to trimming and J lost 7 bases, with 18 bases between them. This CDR3 has 15 amino acids. The receptor comes from a human donor in good health (CMV status not recorded). Some clones in this sample may be carry-over from other donors' samples. V is TRBV6-1 and J is TRBJ2-1; D may be TRBD2 (6 bases). Sequencing was performed on CD8+ T cells from PBMCs. The DNA of the CDR3 is TGTGCCAGCAGTTATATTTCTAGCGACTATAATGAGCAGTTCTTC. It translates to CASSYISSDYNEQFF.